Listed here are 28 T cell receptor beta chains from one sample, sequenced in a study of blood T cell repertoires in COVID-19. The protocol was immunoSEQ multiplex PCR, while the TCRdb copy is restricted to in-frame clones and leaves out a portion. The table lists about 200,000 clones, roughly 82% of them singletons. Sequenced material: PBMCs or T cells enriched from blood (not recorded which). The source of these receptors is a man between 35 and 55 years old with acute COVID-19.

The V gene is TRBV28, the J gene TRBJ2-4; D is uncertain. The V end was cut by 5 bases, the J end by 0 bases, with 11 bases between. The V gene's germline CDR1 is MDHEN and CDR2 SYDVKM. CDR3 size: 15 residues. The CDR3 loop reads CASSPLQLAKNIQYF. DNA for the CDR3: TGTGCCAGCAGTCCCCTACAGCTAGCCAAAAACATTCAGTACTTC.

This clone has a handful of counts. Other DNA sequences in this specimen translate into the identical CDR3. The chain carries TRBV7-3 and TRBJ2-1; 9 bases match TRBD2. Germline lookup yields CDR1 SGHTA and CDR2 FQGTGA. This CDR3 is 15 amino acids long. V was pared by 0 bases and J by 7 bases, with 4 bases of the junction left unmatched. The CDR3 coding sequence is TGTGCCAGCAGCTTAACTAGCGGGAGATTGAATGAGCAGTTCTTC. It encodes CASSLTSGRLNEQFF.

V gene TRBV6-5 combines with J gene TRBJ2-1; TRBD2 matches 10 bases. V dropped 2 bases and J dropped 8; count of bases not matched to a gene: 9. The V gene's germline CDR1 is MNHEY and CDR2 SVGAGI. The length of the CDR3 is 16 residues. CDR3 in amino acids: CASSYGLAGVDDEQFF. The CDR3 DNA follows: TGTGCCAGCAGTTACGGCCTAGCGGGAGTTGATGATGAGCAGTTCTTC.

V and J are TRBV5-1 and TRBJ2-2; D is ambiguous. CDR3 length: 13 residues. V lost 4 bases to trimming and J lost 6 bases, with 10 bases between them. The germline CDR1 and CDR2 sequences are SGHRS and YFSETQ. This CDR3 is CASSPLPSGELFF. The CDR3 DNA is TGCGCCAGCAGCCCCCTCCCCTCCGGGGAGCTGTTTTTT.

The chain couples TRBV7-2 to TRBJ2-1; 7 bases agree with TRBD2. This CDR3 has 15 residues. Germline V gene data show CDR1 as SGHTA and CDR2 as FQGNSA. V shed 7 bases and J 8 bases; nucleotides not matched to a gene: 14. The CDR3 DNA sequence: TGTGCCAGCACCCTTGGGACTATGCATGGCGATGAGCAGTTCTTC. It translates to CASTLGTMHGDEQFF.

The chain uses TRBV28 and TRBJ1-4; 8 nucleotides match TRBD1. The CDR3 is 15 residues long. From germline, CDR1 is MDHEN and CDR2 SYDVKM. With V trimmed by 8 bases and J by 8 bases, 13 bases remained unmatched. This chain's CDR3 is CASSWGRTGIEKLFF. CDR3 DNA sequence: TGTGCCAGCTCGTGGGGACGGACAGGGATCGAAAAACTGTTTTTT.

The chain is built from TRBV7-9 and TRBJ1-2, with 9 bases aligning to TRBD1. CDR3 length: 14 amino acids. The germline CDR1 and CDR2 sequences are SEHNR and FQNEAQ (reference sequence). The trim removed 3 bases at V and 7 bases at J, leaving 6 bases unmatched. CDR3 residues: CASSFTQGASGYTF. CDR3 DNA: TGTGCCAGCAGCTTCACACAGGGGGCCAGTGGCTACACCTTC.

This chain uses TRBV19 with TRBJ1-5; D might be TRBD1 (6 bases). Deletions cut 7 bases from V and 7 bases from J, with 11 bases between. The CDR3 extends over 12 amino acids. The V gene's germline CDR1 is LNHDA and CDR2 SQIVND (reference sequence). The CDR3 region has the DNA TGTGCCAGTACTCAGGGGCACCAGCCCCAGCATTTT. Protein sequence: CASTQGHQPQHF.

The CDR3 nucleotides are TGTGCCAGCAGCCAGGAGGGGCCCGGTCAGCCCCAGCATTTT. Amino acids: CASSQEGPGQPQHF. The chain carries TRBV3-1 (or the pseudogene TRBV3-2) and TRBJ1-5, with a tentative D call TRBD1 (5 bases). Looked up from germline, CDR1 is LGHDT and CDR2 is YNNKEL (reference sequence). Trimming cost V 3 bases and J 6 bases, with 12 bases left between them. The CDR3 has 14 amino acids.

The chain is built from TRBV12-3 or TRBV12-4 and TRBJ2-5; D perhaps matches TRBD2 (5 bases). Trimming pared 2 bases from V and 4 bases from J, leaving 8 bases between. CDR3 length equals 13 residues. The CDR3 bases are TGTGCCAGCAGTTTACGGGGTAGAGAGACCCAGTACTTC. It specifies CASSLRGRETQYF.

The genes are TRBV28 and TRBJ1-2, with D unclear. Germline assignment: CDR1 MDHEN and CDR2 SYDVKM. Between the trimmed V and J ends, which lost 2 bases and 1 base, there was a span of 11 bases. There are 15 residues in the CDR3. The DNA for the CDR3 is TGTGCCAGCAGTTTAAAAGCGGGCTTTAACTATGGCTACACCTTC. Translation gives CASSLKAGFNYGYTF.

This clone was seen a handful of times. V is TRBV2 and J is TRBJ2-3; tentative D call: TRBD1 (6 bases). The germline CDR1 and CDR2 sequences are SNHLY and FYNNEI. The CDR3 loop spans 14 amino acids. V was clipped by 7 bases and J by 2 bases, with 13 bases between them. CDR3 nucleotides: TGTGCCAGCAAGGACGGGACATACACAGATACGCAGTATTTT. Translating gives CASKDGTYTDTQYF.

The chain is built from TRBV19 and TRBJ2-1, with 8 bases that match TRBD1. CDR1 is LNHDA and CDR2 is SQIVND in the germline V gene (reference sequence). The CDR3 runs to 13 residues. V was clipped by 8 bases and J by 8 bases; unmatched bases: 8. The CDR3 reads CASSVTGGHEQFF. CDR3 coding DNA: TGTGCCAGTTCGGTCACAGGGGGGCATGAGCAGTTCTTC.

This chain connects TRBV10-1 to TRBJ2-2, with TRBD2 matching over 10 bases. Trimming cost V 6 bases and J 3 bases; bases outside gene matches: 4. Germline V gene lookup returns CDR1 WNHNN and CDR2 SYGVQD (reference sequence). The CDR3 consists of 15 residues. CDR3 coding DNA: TGCGCCAGCAGCCCTGGACTAGCGGACACCGGGGAGCTGTTTTTT. Residues: CASSPGLADTGELFF.

V and J are TRBV19 and TRBJ1-1; 7 nucleotides align to TRBD1. The germline V gene has CDR1 LNHDA and CDR2 SQIVND (reference sequence). The CDR3 runs to 12 residues. V dropped 5 bases and J dropped 10; count of bases not matched to a gene: 7. The CDR3 spells CASSARDRGAFF. The CDR3 DNA follows: TGTGCCAGTAGTGCCCGGGACAGAGGAGCTTTCTTT.

The chain has TRBV6-5 and TRBJ2-1; 9 nucleotides line up with TRBD2. There are 12 residues in the CDR3. Germline V CDR1 and CDR2: MNHEY, SVGAGI. V lost 5 bases to trimming and J lost 10 bases; unmatched junction nucleotides: 3. CDR3 nucleotide sequence: TGTGCCAGCAGTAACCTAGCGGGAGAGCAGTTCTTC. Its protein is CASSNLAGEQFF.

The genes are TRBV6-5 and TRBJ2-1, with 13 bases aligning to TRBD2. Germline CDR1 and CDR2: MNHEY and SVGAGI. The J segment lost 7 bases and the V segment lost 8 bases, leaving 5 bases of the junction unmatched. This CDR3 region has 14 residues. The chain's CDR3 is CASRRTSGRNEQFF. In DNA, the CDR3 is TGTGCCAGCCGTAGGACTAGCGGGAGAAATGAGCAGTTCTTC.

The chain employs TRBV5-1 and TRBJ2-2, with 8 positions matching TRBD1. The CDR3 totals 15 residues. CDR1 SGHRS and CDR2 YFSETQ come from the germline V gene. V trimming: 0 bases; J trimming: 8 bases; junction bases outside the gene matches: 6. The CDR3 coding sequence is TGCGCCAGCAGCTTGGTAGCAGGGGGCTTGGGGGAGCTGTTTTTT. This gives the protein CASSLVAGGLGELFF.

This clone was seen a single time. V is TRBV27 and J is TRBJ2-1, with 14 bases that match TRBD2. Trimming cost V 8 bases and J 7 bases; bases outside gene matches: 7. Germline CDR1 and CDR2: MNHEY and SMNVEV (reference sequence). The CDR3 totals 15 residues. DNA for the CDR3: TGTGCCAGCGCGGGCCGACTAGCGGGAGGGAATGAGCAGTTCTTC. This translates into CASAGRLAGGNEQFF.

Only a few counts were recorded for this clone. The chain links TRBV2 to TRBJ1-5; possible D gene TRBD1, 6 bases. The CDR3 contains 13 residues. Germline V lookup: CDR1 SNHLY, CDR2 FYNNEI. V was shortened by 7 bases and J by 7 bases, with 14 bases between the two germline ends. CDR3 residues: CASTMMGAQPQHF. In DNA form, the CDR3 reads TGTGCCAGCACCATGATGGGGGCGCAGCCCCAGCATTTT.

Points on this clone: The same CDR3 can be traced to other DNA sequences in this sample. The chain employs TRBV7-8 and TRBJ2-7; the match to TRBD2 covers 14 bases. V lost 3 bases to trimming and J lost 6 bases; unmatched junction nucleotides: 1. The CDR3 runs to 14 residues. The V gene's germline CDR1 is SGHVS and CDR2 FQNEAQ. The CDR3 here is CASSLGLAGAEQYF. The CDR3 region has the DNA TGTGCCAGCAGCTTGGGACTAGCGGGAGCCGAGCAGTACTTC. The whole variable domain, filled in from reference TRBV7-8 and TRBJ2-7, reads GAGVSQSPRYKVAKRGQDVALRCDPISGHVSLFWYQQALGQGPEFLTYFQNEAQLDKSGLPSDRFFAERPEGSVSTLKIQRTQQEDSAVYLCASSLGLAGAEQYFGPGTRLTVT.

The genes are TRBV2 and TRBJ2-1, with 7 bases identical to TRBD2. CDR3 length equals 14 residues. Trimming cost V 2 bases and J 8 bases; bases outside gene matches: 6. CDR1 and CDR2 from the germline V gene are SNHLY and FYNNEI. CDR3 loop: CASSEMREFYEQFF. The CDR3, as DNA: TGTGCCAGCAGTGAAATGCGGGAGTTCTATGAGCAGTTCTTC.

This clone was detected only a few times. The chain combines TRBV4-1 with TRBJ2-5; the D gene is possibly TRBD2 (5 bases). Per the germline V gene, CDR1 is MGHRA and CDR2 is YSYEKL. V lost 0 bases to trimming and J lost 7 bases, with 18 bases between them. CDR3 length: 16 amino acids. DNA for the CDR3: TGCGCCAGCAGCCAAGAAGGTGGGCGGGTCGGTGGGACCCAGTACTTC. This codes for CASSQEGGRVGGTQYF.

The chain carries TRBV9 and TRBJ1-2, with D maybe TRBD1 (5 bases). Germline V gene sequence: CDR1 SGDLS, CDR2 YYNGEE. This CDR3 spans 14 amino acids. The V end lost 0 bases, the J end lost 6 bases, and 12 bases lay between the germline ends. In DNA form, the CDR3 reads TGTGCCAGCAGCGTAGAGGAGGGGTCGGATGGCTACACCTTC. Protein sequence: CASSVEEGSDGYTF.

This chain joins TRBV18 and TRBJ2-4, with 10 positions matching TRBD1. The CDR3 loop spans 18 amino acids. Germline assignment: CDR1 KGHSH and CDR2 LQKENI. V lost 0 bases to trimming and J lost 3 bases; unmatched junction nucleotides: 8. The CDR3: CASSPPRGTGEVKNIQYF. The CDR3 DNA follows: TGTGCCAGCTCACCACCGCGGGGGACAGGGGAGGTCAAAAACATTCAGTACTTC.

The chain combines TRBV2 with TRBJ2-5; 10 nucleotides match TRBD2. Germline CDR1 SNHLY, CDR2 FYNNEI. After removal of 4 bases from V and 5 bases from J, the junction contained 7 bases not matched to a gene. The CDR3 spans 15 residues. DNA of the CDR3: TGTGCCAGCAGTGGGGCTAGCGGGAGTTACGAGACCCAGTACTTC. It specifies CASSGASGSYETQYF.

The V gene is TRBV7-3, the J gene TRBJ2-1; 7 bases map to TRBD2. Trimming cost V 2 bases and J 4 bases; bases outside gene matches: 5. Germline CDR1 reads SGHTA; CDR2 reads FQGTGA. The CDR3 has 15 residues. CDR3 sequence reads: CASSLRLAAYNEQFF. CDR3 nucleotide sequence: TGTGCCAGCAGCTTACGGCTAGCGGCTTACAATGAGCAGTTCTTC. The full variable domain, in which reference TRBV7-3 and TRBJ2-1 provide the parts outside the CDR3, is GAGVSQTPSNKVTEKGKYVELRCDPISGHTALYWYRQSLGQGPEFLIYFQGTGAADDSGLPNDRFFAVRPEGSVSTLKIQRTERGDSAVYLCASSLRLAAYNEQFFGPGTRLTVL.

The chain joins TRBV2 to TRBJ1-1; D is possibly TRBD1 (5 bases). The germline CDR1 and CDR2 sequences are SNHLY and FYNNEI. The ends were cut back, 7 bases at V and 11 bases at J, with 20 bases in the middle. This CDR3 region has 13 residues. Here the CDR3 DNA reads TGTGCCAGCAATGGGAGGCTGGGGCAAGGGGCTTTCTTT. Translated, it gives CASNGRLGQGAFF. Complete variable domain (other parts from reference TRBV2 and TRBJ1-1): EPEVTQTPSHQVTQMGQEVILRCVPISNHLYFYWYRQILGQKVEFLVSFYNNEISEKSEIFDDQFSVERPDGSNFTLKIRSTKLEDSAMYFCASNGRLGQGAFFGQGTRLTVV.